This TCR beta chain appears in the sequencing data of a study of blood T cell repertoires in COVID-19. As for the study in general: The origin of the acute and convalescent COVID-19 samples was the United States, Italy and Spain.

The assay was immunoSEQ multiplex PCR, and TCRdb's table has in-frame clones only and misses some. Among about 250,000 clones listed, 70% to 90% were seen once. The trim removed 0 bases at V and 1 base at J, leaving 1 base unmatched. This CDR3 contains 16 residues. Germline CDR1 is LNHDA and CDR2 is SQIVND (reference sequence). Seattle patient enrollment occurred during active infection, with longitudinal follow-up thereafter. The chain recombines TRBV19 with TRBJ2-2; 8 bases are a match to TRBD1. This TCR came from a woman in her 30s with COVID-19, enrolled during active disease. Source material: peripheral blood. The CDR3 coding sequence is TGTGCCAGTAGTATAGATGGGACAGGGAACACCGGGGAGCTGTTTTTT. It translates to CASSIDGTGNTGELFF.